Reported below is one T cell receptor (beta chain). What it binds is unknown. TCRdb reprocessed the 5' RACE reads; each CDR3 protein has one entry and no DNA is given. In total, the table holds about 550,000 distinct CDR3 sequences. The entry originates in a study of T cells expressing NK-cell markers. Study-wide findings and caveats: Several of the donors also had these clonotypes leading their CD3+CD56-NKG2C+ fraction.

From germline, CDR1 is MNHEY and CDR2 SMNVEV (reference sequence). The CDR3 covers 16 residues. The chain joins TRBV27 to TRBJ1-1; TCRdb designates TRBD1, a call that cannot be tested without DNA. This TCR derives from a man younger than 35 in good health. The sequencing input was blood T cells: a sorted CD56 or NKG2C T cell subset, CD4+ or CD8+ T cells, or bulk PBMC T cells (not recorded which). The CDR3 protein is CASSIPTPGVMTVAFF.